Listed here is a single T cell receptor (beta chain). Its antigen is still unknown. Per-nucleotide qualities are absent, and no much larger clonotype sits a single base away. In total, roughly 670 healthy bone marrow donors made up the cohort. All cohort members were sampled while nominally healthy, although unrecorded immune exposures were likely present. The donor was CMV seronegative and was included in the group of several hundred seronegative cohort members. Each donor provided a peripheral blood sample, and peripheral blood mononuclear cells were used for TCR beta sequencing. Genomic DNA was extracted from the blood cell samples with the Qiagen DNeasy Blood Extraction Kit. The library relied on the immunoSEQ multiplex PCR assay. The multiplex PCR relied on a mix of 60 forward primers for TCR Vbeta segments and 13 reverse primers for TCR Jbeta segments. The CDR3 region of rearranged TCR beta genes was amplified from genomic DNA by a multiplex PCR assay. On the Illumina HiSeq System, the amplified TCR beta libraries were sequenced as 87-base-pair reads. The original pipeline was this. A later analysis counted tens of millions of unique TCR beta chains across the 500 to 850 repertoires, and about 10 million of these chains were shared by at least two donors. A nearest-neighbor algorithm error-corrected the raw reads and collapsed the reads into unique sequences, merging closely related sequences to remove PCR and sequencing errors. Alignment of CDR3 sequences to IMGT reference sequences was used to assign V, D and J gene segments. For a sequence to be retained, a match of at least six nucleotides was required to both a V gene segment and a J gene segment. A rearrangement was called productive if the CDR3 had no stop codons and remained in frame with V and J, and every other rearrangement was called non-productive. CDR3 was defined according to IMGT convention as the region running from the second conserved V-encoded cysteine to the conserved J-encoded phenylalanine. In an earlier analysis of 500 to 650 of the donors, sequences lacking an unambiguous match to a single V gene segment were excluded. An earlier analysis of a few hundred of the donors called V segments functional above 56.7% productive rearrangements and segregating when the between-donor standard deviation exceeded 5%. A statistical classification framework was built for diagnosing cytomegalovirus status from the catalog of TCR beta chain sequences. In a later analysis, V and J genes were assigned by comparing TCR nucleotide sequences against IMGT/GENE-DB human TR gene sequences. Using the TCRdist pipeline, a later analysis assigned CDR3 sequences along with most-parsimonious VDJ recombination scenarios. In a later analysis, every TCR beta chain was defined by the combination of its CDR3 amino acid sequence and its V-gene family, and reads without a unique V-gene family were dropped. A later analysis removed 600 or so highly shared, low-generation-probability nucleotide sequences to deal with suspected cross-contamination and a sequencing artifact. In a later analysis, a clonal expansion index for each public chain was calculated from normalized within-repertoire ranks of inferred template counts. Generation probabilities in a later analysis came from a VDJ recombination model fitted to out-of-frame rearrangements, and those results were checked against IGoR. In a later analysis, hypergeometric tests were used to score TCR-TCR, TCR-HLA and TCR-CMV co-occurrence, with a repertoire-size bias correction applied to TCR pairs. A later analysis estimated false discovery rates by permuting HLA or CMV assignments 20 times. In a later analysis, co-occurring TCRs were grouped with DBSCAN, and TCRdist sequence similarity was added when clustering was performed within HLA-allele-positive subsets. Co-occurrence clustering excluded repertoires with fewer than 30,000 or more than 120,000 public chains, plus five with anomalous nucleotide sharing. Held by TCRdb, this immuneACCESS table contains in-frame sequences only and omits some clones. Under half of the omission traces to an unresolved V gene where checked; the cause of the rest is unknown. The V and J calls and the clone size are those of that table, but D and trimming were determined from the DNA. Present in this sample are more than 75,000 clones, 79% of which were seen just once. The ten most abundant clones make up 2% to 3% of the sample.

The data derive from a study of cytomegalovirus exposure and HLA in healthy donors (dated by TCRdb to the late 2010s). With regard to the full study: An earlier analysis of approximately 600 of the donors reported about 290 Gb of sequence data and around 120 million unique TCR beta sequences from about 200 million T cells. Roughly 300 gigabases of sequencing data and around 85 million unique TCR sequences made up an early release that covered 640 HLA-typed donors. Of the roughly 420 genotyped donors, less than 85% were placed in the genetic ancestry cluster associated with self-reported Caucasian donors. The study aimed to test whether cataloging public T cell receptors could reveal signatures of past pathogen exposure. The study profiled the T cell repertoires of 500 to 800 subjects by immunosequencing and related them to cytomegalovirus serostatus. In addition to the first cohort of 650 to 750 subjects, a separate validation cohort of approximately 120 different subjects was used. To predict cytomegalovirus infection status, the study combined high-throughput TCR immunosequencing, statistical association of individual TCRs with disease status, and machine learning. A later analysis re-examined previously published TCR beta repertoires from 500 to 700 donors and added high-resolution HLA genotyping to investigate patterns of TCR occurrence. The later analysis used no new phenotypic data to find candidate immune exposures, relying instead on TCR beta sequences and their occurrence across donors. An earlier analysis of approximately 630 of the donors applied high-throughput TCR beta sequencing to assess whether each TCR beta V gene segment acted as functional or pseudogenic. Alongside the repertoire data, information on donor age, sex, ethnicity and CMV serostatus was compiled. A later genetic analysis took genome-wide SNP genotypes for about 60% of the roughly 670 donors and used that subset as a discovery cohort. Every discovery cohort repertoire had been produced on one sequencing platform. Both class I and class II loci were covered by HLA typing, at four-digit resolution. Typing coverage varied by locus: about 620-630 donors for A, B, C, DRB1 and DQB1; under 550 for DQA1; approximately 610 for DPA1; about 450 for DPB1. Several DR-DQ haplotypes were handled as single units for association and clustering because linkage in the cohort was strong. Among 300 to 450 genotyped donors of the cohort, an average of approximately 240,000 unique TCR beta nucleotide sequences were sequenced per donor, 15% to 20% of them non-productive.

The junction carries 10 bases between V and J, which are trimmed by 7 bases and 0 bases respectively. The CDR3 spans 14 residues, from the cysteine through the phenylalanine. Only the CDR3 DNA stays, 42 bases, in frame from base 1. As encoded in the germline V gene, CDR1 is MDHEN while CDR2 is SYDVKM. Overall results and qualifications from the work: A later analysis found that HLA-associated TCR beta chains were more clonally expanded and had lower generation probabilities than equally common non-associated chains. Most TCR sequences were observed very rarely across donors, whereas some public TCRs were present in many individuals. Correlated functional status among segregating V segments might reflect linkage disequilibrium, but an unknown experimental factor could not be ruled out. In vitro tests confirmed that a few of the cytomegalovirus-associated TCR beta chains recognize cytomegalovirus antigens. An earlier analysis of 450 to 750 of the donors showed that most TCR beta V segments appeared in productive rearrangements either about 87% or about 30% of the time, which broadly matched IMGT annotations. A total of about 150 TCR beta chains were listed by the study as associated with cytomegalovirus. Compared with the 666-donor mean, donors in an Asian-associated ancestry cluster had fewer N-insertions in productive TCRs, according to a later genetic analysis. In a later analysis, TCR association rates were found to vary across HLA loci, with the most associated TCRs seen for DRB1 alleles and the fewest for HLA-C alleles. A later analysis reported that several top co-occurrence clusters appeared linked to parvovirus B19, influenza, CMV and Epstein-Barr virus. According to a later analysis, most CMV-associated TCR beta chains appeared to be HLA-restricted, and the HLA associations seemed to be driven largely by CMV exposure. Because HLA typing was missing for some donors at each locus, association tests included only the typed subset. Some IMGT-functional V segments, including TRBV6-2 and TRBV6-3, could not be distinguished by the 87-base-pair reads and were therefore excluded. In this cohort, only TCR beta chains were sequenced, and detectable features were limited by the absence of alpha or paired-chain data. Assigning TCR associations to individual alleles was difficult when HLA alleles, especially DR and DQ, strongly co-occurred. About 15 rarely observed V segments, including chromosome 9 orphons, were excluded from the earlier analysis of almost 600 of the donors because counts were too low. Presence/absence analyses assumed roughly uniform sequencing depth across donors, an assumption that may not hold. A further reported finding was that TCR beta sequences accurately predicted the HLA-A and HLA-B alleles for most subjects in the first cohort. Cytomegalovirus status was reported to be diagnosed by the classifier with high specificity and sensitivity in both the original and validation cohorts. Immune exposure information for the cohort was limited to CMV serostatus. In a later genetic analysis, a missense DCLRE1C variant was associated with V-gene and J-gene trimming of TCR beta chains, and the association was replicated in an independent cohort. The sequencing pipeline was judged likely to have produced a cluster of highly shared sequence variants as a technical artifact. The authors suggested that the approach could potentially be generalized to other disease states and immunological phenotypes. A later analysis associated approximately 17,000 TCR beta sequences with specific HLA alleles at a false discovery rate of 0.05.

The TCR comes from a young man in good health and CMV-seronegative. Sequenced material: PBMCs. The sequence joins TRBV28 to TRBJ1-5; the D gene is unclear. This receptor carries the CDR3 CASTFRGSNQPQHF. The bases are TGTGCCAGCACCTTTCGGGGTAGCAATCAGCCCCAGCATTTT.